The present TCR beta chain was sequenced within a study of tumor and adjacent non-tumor tissue in lung cancer. Study-wide points: Significantly higher TCR diversity was found in tumor than normal lung.

This CDR3 contains 13 residues. CDR1 is SGHAT and CDR2 is FQNNGV in the germline V gene. The template was RNA from unsorted bulk tissue. TCRbeta libraries were built with three rounds of nested PCR, modified from ARM-PCR. TCRdb reprocessed the multiplex PCR reads via MiXCR and lists one record per CDR3 protein. This table has roughly 66,000 distinct CDR3 sequences, 73% appearing once. Comments on this clonotype: Its antigen is unidentified. The junction departs from the called germline gene at one end, perhaps through a read error.

The gene calls are TRBV11-2 and TRBJ2-7; D is uncertain. This TCR derives from a man in his 60s with non-small cell lung cancer. Sequences were obtained from lung tumor tissue. CDR3 in amino acids: CACALGSTYEQYF. CDR3 bases: TGTGCCTGCGCCTTGGGAAGCACCTACGAGCAATACTTC.